A selection of T cell receptor beta chains follows, all from one sample in a study of neurological immune-mediated disorders. TCRdb re-called the 5' RACE reads through MiXCR, storing one row per CDR3 protein. The sample lists some 41,000 distinct CDR3 sequences; more than 14% were seen once. Sequencing input: CD4+ T cells from blood. Every receptor here comes from a woman between 55 and 75 years old with HTLV-1-associated myelopathy (HAM/TSP). CDR3s include the opening cysteine and the closing phenylalanine or tryptophan. A D gene is named only where the DNA matches it firmly. Size tells how often a clone was seen (once, few, many) or the class of an expanded clone, and some rows leave it out.

size,D,J,length,V,CDR3,DNA
many,.,TRBJ1-5,15,TRBV20-1,CSARSFQGLNQPQHF,TGCAGTGCTAGGTCTTTTCAGGGCTTAAATCAGCCCCAGCATTTT
many,.,TRBJ2-5,16,TRBV20-1,CSAREGGWGGRETQYF,TGCAGTGCTAGAGAGGGGGGTTGGGGCGGGCGAGAGACCCAGTACTTC
many,TRBD1,TRBJ2-4,16,TRBV12-3/TRBV12-4,CASSLQGQGQIDIQYF,TGTGCCAGCAGTTTACAGGGACAGGGGCAGATAGACATTCAGTACTTC
many,.,TRBJ2-3,16,TRBV7-9,CASSPRQRTSTDTQYF,TGTGCCAGCAGCCCCCGACAGCGTACTAGCACAGATACGCAGTATTTT
many,.,TRBJ2-3,14,TRBV5-1,CASSSSSGPPTQYF,TGCGCCAGCAGCTCCAGTTCCGGACCCCCTACGCAGTATTTT
many,.,TRBJ2-2,13,TRBV5-1,CASRGVNTGELFF,TGCGCCAGCAGAGGTGTGAACACCGGGGAGCTGTTTTTT
many,.,TRBJ1-1,13,TRBV7-6,CASSLQSNTEAFF,TGTGCCAGCAGCTTACAGTCGAACACTGAAGCTTTCTTT
.,.,TRBJ2-2,15,TRBV7-3,CASSLGQSNNGELFF,TGTGCCAGCAGCTTAGGTCAGTCGAACAACGGGGAACTGTTTTTT
many,.,TRBJ2-7,16,TRBV3-1,CASSRSDRTAPYEQYF,TGTGCCAGCAGCCGTTCAGACAGGACCGCACCCTACGAGCAGTACTTC
many,.,TRBJ1-5,15,TRBV20-1,CSAYSDSSFNQPQHF,TGCAGTGCTTATTCGGACAGCTCCTTCAATCAACCCCAGCATTTT